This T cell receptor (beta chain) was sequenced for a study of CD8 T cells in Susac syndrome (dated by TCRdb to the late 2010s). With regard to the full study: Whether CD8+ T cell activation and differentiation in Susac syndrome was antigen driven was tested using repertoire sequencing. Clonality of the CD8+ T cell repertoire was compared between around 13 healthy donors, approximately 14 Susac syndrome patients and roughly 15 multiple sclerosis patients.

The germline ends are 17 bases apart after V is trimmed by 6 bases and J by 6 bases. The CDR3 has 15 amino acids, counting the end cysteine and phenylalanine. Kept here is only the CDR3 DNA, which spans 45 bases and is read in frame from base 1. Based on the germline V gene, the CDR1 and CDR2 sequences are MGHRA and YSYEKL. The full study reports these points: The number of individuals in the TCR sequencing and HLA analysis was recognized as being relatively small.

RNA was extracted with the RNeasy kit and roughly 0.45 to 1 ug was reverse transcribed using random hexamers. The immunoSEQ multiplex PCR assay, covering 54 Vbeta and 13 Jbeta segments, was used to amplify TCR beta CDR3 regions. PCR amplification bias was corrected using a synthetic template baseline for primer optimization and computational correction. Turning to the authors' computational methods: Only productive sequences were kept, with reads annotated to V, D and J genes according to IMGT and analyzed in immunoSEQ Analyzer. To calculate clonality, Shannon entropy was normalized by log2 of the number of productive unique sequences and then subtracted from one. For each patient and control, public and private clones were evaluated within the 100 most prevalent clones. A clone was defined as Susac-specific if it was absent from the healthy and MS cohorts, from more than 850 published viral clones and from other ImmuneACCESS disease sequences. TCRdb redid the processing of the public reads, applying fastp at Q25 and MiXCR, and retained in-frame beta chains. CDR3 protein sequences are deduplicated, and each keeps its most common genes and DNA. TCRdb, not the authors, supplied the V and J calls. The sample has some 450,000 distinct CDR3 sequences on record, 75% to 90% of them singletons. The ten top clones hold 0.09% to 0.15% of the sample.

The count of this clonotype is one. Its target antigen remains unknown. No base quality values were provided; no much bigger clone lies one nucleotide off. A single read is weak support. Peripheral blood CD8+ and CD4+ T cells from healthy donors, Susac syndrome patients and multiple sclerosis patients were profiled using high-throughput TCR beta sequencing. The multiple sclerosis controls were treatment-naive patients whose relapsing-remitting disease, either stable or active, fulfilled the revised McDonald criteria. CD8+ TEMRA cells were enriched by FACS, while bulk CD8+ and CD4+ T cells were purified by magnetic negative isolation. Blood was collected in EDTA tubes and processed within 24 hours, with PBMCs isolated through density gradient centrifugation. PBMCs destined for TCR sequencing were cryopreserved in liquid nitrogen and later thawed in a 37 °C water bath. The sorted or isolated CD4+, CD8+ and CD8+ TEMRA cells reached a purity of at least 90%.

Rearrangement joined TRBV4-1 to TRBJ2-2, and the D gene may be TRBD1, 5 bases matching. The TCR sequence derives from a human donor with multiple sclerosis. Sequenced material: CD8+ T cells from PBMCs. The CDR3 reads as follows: CASSPDTGASGELFF. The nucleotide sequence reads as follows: TGCGCCAGCAGTCCAGATACAGGCGCTTCCGGGGAGCTGTTTTTT.